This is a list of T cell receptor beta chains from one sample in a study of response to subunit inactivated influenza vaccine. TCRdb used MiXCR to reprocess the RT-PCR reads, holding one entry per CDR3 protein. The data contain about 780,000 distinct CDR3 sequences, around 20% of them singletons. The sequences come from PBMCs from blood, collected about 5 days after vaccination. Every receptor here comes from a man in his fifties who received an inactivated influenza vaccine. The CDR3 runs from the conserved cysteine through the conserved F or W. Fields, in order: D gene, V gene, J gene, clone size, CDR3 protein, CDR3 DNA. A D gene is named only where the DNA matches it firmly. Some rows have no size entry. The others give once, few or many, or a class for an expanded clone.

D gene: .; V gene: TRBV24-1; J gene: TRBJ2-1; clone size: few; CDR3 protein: CATSDPATYSNEQFF; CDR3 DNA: TGTGCCACCAGTGATCCAGCGACATATTCAAATGAGCAGTTCTTC
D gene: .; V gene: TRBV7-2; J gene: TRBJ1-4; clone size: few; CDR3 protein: CASSPELGNEKLFF; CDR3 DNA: TGTGCCAGCAGCCCCGAATTGGGTAATGAAAAACTGTTTTTT
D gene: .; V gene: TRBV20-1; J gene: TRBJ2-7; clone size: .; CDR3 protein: CSARNREAYDAPASYEQYF; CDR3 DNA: TGCAGTGCTAGAAACAGGGAAGCTTACGATGCACCCGCGTCCTACGAGCAGTACTTC
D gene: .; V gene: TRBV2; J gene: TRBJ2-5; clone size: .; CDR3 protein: CACRKHQETQYF; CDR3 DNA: TGTGCCTGCAGGAAACACCAAGAGACCCAGTACTTC
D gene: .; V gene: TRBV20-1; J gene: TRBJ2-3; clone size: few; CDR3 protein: CSARIGTDTQYF; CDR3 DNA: TGCAGTGCCAGGATTGGCACAGATACGCAGTATTTT
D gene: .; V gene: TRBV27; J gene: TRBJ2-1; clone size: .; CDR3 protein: CASSPGRQYNEQFF; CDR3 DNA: TGTGCCAGCAGTCCGGGTAGGCAGTACAATGAGCAGTTCTTC
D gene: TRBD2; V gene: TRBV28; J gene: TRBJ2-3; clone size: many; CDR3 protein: CASRYPSGTSSTDTQYF; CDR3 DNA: TGTGCCAGCAGGTATCCTAGCGGAACCTCTAGCACAGATACGCAGTATTTT
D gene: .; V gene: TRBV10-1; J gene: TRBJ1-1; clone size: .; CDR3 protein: CASKKRTEESEAFF; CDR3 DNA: TGCGCCAGCAAAAAGCGGACAGAAGAGTCTGAAGCTTTCTTT
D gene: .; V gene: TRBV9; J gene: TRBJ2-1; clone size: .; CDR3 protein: CASSVDPGTYNEQFF; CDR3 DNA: TGTGCCAGCAGCGTAGATCCAGGGACCTACAATGAGCAGTTCTTC
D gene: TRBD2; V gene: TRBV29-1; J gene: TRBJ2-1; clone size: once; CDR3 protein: CSVSFTSGGDNEQFF; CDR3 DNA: TGCAGCGTTAGTTTCACTAGCGGGGGGGACAATGAGCAGTTCTTC
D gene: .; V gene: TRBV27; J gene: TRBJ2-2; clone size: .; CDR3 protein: CASSLTPTLTGELFF; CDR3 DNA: TGTGCCAGCAGTTTGACCCCCACCCTCACCGGGGAGCTGTTTTTT
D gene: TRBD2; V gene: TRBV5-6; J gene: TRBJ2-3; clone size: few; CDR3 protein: CASSLQRGGGDTQYF; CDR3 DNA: TGTGCCAGCAGCTTGCAGCGGGGAGGCGGAGATACGCAGTATTTT
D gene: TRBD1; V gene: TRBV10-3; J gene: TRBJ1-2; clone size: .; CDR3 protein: CAIRETGENGYTF; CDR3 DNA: TGTGCCATCAGGGAGACAGGGGAAAACGGCTACACCTTC
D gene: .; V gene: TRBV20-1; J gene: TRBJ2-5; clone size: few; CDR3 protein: CSASRPARGETQYF; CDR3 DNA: TGCAGTGCCTCCCGACCCGCCCGGGGGGAGACCCAGTACTTC
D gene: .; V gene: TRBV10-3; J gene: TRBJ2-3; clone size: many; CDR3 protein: CAISESNLNTDTQYF; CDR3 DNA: TGTGCCATCAGTGAGTCCAATCTTAACACAGATACGCAGTATTTT
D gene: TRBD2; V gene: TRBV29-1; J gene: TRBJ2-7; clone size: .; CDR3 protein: CSVGLGTSGSKQYF; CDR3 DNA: TGCAGCGTTGGGCTGGGGACTAGCGGGAGCAAGCAGTACTTC
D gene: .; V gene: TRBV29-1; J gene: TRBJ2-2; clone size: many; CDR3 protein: CSVANAGAVGELFF; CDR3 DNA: TGCAGCGTTGCTAACGCAGGGGCCGTCGGGGAGCTGTTTTTT
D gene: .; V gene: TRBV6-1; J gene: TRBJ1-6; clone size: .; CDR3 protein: CASRADSDNSPLHF; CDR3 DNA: TGTGCCAGCAGGGCTGACAGTGATAATTCACCCCTCCACTTT
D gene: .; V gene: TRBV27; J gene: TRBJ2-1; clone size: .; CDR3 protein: CASSLSVGLLNEQFF; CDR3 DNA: TGTGCCAGCAGTTTATCAGTGGGACTCCTCAATGAGCAGTTCTTC
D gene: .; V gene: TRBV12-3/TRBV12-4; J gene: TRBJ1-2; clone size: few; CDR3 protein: CATAGLPGPANYGYTF; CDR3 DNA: TGTGCCACCGCCGGACTTCCCGGACCGGCTAACTATGGCTACACCTTC
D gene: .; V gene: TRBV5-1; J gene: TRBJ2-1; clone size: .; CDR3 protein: CASSLEGTQVVNEQFF; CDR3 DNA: TGCGCCAGCAGCTTGGAGGGGACCCAGGTAGTAAATGAGCAGTTCTTC
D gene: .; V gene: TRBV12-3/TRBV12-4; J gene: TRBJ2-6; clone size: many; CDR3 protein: CASSLSSSGANVLTF; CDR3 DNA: TGTGCCAGCAGCTTAAGCTCGTCTGGTGCCAACGTCCTGACTTTC
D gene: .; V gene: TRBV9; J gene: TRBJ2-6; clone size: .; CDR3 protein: CASSLLHGGGSGANVLTF; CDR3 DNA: TGTGCCAGCAGCTTACTGCATGGCGGTGGTTCTGGGGCCAACGTCCTGACTTTC
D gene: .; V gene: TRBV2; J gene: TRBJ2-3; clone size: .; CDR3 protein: CASSEGRSDTQYF; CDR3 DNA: TGTGCCAGCAGTGAAGGCAGGTCAGATACGCAGTATTTT
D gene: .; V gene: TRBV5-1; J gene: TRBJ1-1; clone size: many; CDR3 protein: CASSPGHLNTEAFF; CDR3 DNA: TGCGCCAGCAGTCCAGGACATTTGAACACTGAAGCTTTCTTT
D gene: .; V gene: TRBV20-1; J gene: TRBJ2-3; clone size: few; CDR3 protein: CSARGGDGAKGQYF; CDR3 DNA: TGCAGTGCTAGAGGCGGTGATGGGGCTAAAGGGCAGTATTTT
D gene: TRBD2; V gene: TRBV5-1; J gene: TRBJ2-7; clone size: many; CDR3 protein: CASRSGVSYEQYF; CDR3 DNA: TGCGCCAGCAGGAGCGGGGTCTCCTACGAGCAGTACTTC
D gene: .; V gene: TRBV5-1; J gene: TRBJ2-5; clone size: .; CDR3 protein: CASSLANKETQYF; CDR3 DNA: TGCGCCAGCAGCTTGGCGAATAAAGAGACCCAGTACTTC
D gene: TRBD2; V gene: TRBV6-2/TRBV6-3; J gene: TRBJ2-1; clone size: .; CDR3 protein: CASSLQKTSGDYNEQFF; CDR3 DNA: TGTGCCAGCAGCCTTCAAAAGACTAGCGGGGATTACAATGAGCAGTTCTTC
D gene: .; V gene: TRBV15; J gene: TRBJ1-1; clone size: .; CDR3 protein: CATSRDRRRGMNTEAFF; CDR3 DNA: TGTGCCACCAGCAGAGATCGGCGGAGGGGCATGAACACTGAAGCTTTCTTT
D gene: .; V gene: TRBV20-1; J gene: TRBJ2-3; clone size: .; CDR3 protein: CSASETGYSTDTQYF; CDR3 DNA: TGCAGTGCTAGCGAGACAGGATATAGCACAGATACGCAGTATTTT
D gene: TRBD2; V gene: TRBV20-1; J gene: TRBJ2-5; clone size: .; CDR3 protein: CSARGLAGVIEGQETQYF; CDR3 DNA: TGCAGTGCTAGAGGACTAGCGGGGGTGATTGAGGGGCAAGAGACCCAGTACTTC
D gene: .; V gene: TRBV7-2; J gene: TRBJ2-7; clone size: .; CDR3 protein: CASSLAREEQYF; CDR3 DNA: TGTGCCAGCAGCTTAGCCAGGGAAGAGCAGTACTTC
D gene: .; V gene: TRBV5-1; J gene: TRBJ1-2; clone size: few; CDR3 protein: CASSSGLREDPTYGYTF; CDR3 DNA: TGCGCCAGCAGCTCCGGGCTCAGGGAGGACCCCACCTATGGCTACACCTTC
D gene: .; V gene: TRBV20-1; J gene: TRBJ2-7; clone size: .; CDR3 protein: CSAVTDRRLSYEQYF; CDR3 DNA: TGCAGTGCTGTGACTGACAGGCGCCTCTCCTACGAGCAGTACTTC
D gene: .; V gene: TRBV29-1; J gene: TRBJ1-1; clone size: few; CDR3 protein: CSYSPGRVTEAFF; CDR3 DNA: TGCAGCTATTCACCGGGTCGGGTCACTGAAGCTTTCTTT
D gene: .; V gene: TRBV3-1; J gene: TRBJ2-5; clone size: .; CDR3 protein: CASSPQGLQTQYF; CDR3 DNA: TGTGCCAGCAGCCCACAGGGTCTACAGACCCAGTACTTC